This T cell receptor (beta chain) is from a study of blood T cell repertoires in COVID-19. Measured with immunoSEQ multiplex PCR; TCRdb has only the in-frame clones, and not every one. The sample has roughly 76,000 clones; around 70% are singletons. The V and J ends lost 2 bases and 6 bases respectively, with 9 bases between them. This CDR3 has 14 residues. CDR1 is SGHNT, CDR2 YYREEE, per germline (reference sequence). Only a few counts were recorded for this clone. V gene TRBV5-4 combines with J gene TRBJ1-6; possible D gene TRBD1, 5 bases. Sequencing was performed on peripheral blood. The TCR sequence derives from a man between 70 and 80 years old with acute or convalescent COVID-19. CDR3 amino acids: CASSLRGFNSPLHF. The CDR3 nucleotides are TGTGCCAGCAGCTTAAGGGGATTTAATTCACCCCTCCACTTT.